The next 32 T cell receptor beta chains were all read from a single sample in a study of T cell repertoires in cytomegalovirus infection. A single record per CDR3 protein comes from TCRdb applying MiXCR to the reads. This table holds approximately 470,000 distinct CDR3 sequences, roughly 43% found once. Their recognized antigens are unknown. Sequenced here: cultured PBMCs, sampled from culture after CMV antigen stimulation. These receptors were taken from a human donor in good health (CMV status not recorded). Some clones in this sample may be carry-over from other donors' samples.

The chain uses TRBV5-4 and TRBJ1-2, with a tentative D call TRBD1 (6 bases). Germline CDR1 reads SGHNT; CDR2 reads YYREEE (reference sequence). There are 14 residues in the CDR3. Between the trimmed V and J ends, which lost 7 bases and 6 bases, there was a span of 19 bases. The CDR3 loop is CASSRGQVQDGYTF. In DNA, the CDR3 is TGTGCCAGCTCACGGGGGCAGGTCCAGGATGGCTACACCTTC.

The chain joins TRBV2 to TRBJ1-4; 11 bases are shared with TRBD1. V shed 5 bases, J shed 7 bases, and the junction held 6 bases outside the gene matches. The CDR3 is 15 amino acids. CDR1 is SNHLY and CDR2 is FYNNEI in the germline V gene. The CDR3 DNA is TGTGCCAGCAGTTCCGGGACAGGGGGATTTGAAAAACTGTTTTTT. This gives the protein CASSSGTGGFEKLFF.

The genes are TRBV28 and TRBJ1-2; no clear D gene. Trimming cost V 2 bases and J 1 base, with 8 bases left between them. Germline CDR1 MDHEN, CDR2 SYDVKM. There are 14 residues in the CDR3. CDR3 DNA: TGTGCCAGCAGTTTACCTCAGAATAACTATGGCTACACCTTC. The encoded protein is CASSLPQNNYGYTF.

The J gene is TRBJ2-3, the V gene TRBV6-5, with 9 bases aligning to TRBD1. The CDR3 is 13 amino acids. Germline loops: CDR1 MNHEY, CDR2 SVGAGI. V lost 8 bases, J lost 1 base, and 1 base stayed unmatched. The CDR3 DNA sequence: TGTGCCAGCCACAGGGGGCGCACAGATACGCAGTATTTT. Protein product: CASHRGRTDTQYF.

This clonotype was found a few times. V gene TRBV27 combines with J gene TRBJ2-5, with 8 bases identical to TRBD1. CDR1 is MNHEY and CDR2 is SMNVEV in the germline V gene (reference sequence). The ends lost 6 bases at V and 5 bases at J; junction bases unmatched: 11. CDR3 length: 15 residues. DNA for the CDR3: TGTGCCAGCAGCCCAAGACAGGGGAGTACGGAGACCCAGTACTTC. This translates into CASSPRQGSTETQYF.

Only a few counts were recorded for this clonotype. V gene TRBV4-3 combines with J gene TRBJ2-7; 7 nucleotides match TRBD1. J lost 0 bases, V lost 3 bases, and 5 bases had no gene match. Germline-derived CDR1 and CDR2 are LGHNA and YSLEER. CDR3 length: 15 amino acids. CDR3 bases: TGCGCCAGCAGCCAGGATTGGGACAGCTCCTACGAGCAGTACTTC. Translating it yields CASSQDWDSSYEQYF.

The chain combines TRBV7-2 with TRBJ2-5; possibly TRBD1 for D (6 bases). The germline gives CDR1 SGHTA, CDR2 FQGNSA. CDR3 length: 17 amino acids. The V end was cut by 6 bases, the J end by 2 bases, with 22 bases between. CDR3: CASSRGAVRQGQETQYF. CDR3 sequence (DNA): TGTGCCAGCAGTCGAGGGGCCGTGCGCCAGGGGCAAGAGACCCAGTACTTC.

This chain uses TRBV23-1 with TRBJ1-1, with a possible D match to TRBD1 (6 bases). TRBV23-1 is labeled an ORF, and its function is uncertain. The length of the CDR3 is 15 residues. The V end lost 0 bases, the J end lost 5 bases, and 13 bases lay between the germline ends. The CDR3 here is CASSQSRGSLTEAFF. The CDR3 coding sequence is TGCGCCAGCAGTCAATCGAGGGGGTCCCTAACTGAAGCTTTCTTT.

This chain connects TRBV12-3 or TRBV12-4 to TRBJ2-2; 7 nucleotides match TRBD1. The CDR3 runs to 14 residues. The trim removed 4 bases at V and 5 bases at J, leaving 4 bases unmatched. As DNA, the CDR3 is TGTGCCAGCAGTTCATACAGGGGTACCGGGGAGCTGTTTTTT. It specifies CASSSYRGTGELFF.

The V gene is TRBV7-2, the J gene TRBJ2-7, with 7 positions matching TRBD2. Germline V gene data show CDR1 as SGHTA and CDR2 as FQGNSA. V trimming: 1 base; J trimming: 0 bases; junction bases outside the gene matches: 6. This CDR3 is 16 amino acids long. The CDR3, as DNA: TGTGCCAGCAGCTTAGGGGCGGGAGCTGGCTCCTACGAGCAGTACTTC. Translating it yields CASSLGAGAGSYEQYF.

The rearrangement joins TRBV28 to TRBJ2-5; D might be TRBD1 (6 bases). Germline lookup yields CDR1 MDHEN and CDR2 SYDVKM. The CDR3 loop spans 15 amino acids. Between the trimmed V and J ends, which lost 2 bases and 4 bases, there was a span of 14 bases. CDR3 region: CASSLPSDSRETQYF. The CDR3 DNA sequence: TGTGCCAGCAGTTTACCCTCGGACAGCCGAGAGACCCAGTACTTC. Filled out from reference TRBV28 and TRBJ2-5, the complete variable domain reads DVKVTQSSRYLVKRTGEKVFLECVQDMDHENMFWYRQDPGLGLRLIYFSYDVKMKEKGDIPEGYSVSREKKERFSLILESASTNQTSMYLCASSLPSDSRETQYFGPGTRLLVL.

This clonotype was counted between two and nine times. The rearrangement uses TRBV7-2 and TRBJ2-7; 11 bases agree with TRBD2. V lost 6 bases to trimming and J lost 3 bases; unmatched junction nucleotides: 7. CDR3 length equals 15 residues. Germline V lookup: CDR1 SGHTA, CDR2 FQGNSA. CDR3 region: CASRPALAGGYEQYF. CDR3 nucleotides: TGTGCCAGCAGACCCGCCCTAGCGGGAGGCTACGAGCAGTACTTC.

The CDR3, as DNA: TGTGCCAGCAGTTACTCGGGTTGGGTTCGGGAGACCCAGTACTTC. Translated: CASSYSGWVRETQYF. The rearrangement joins TRBV6-5 to TRBJ2-5; D is unresolved. Germline loops: CDR1 MNHEY, CDR2 SVGAGI. The CDR3 is 15 residues long. With 0 bases removed from V and 5 bases from J, the gap between germline ends came to 13 bases.

This clonotype was recorded once. This sequence joins TRBV19 and TRBJ2-5; D is perhaps TRBD2 (5 bases). The germline gives CDR1 LNHDA, CDR2 SQIVND (reference sequence). CDR3 length: 15 residues. Between the trimmed V and J ends, which lost 8 bases and 7 bases, there was a span of 23 bases. The CDR3: CASSEGWTSEGTQYF. The CDR3, as DNA: TGTGCCAGTTCGGAAGGGTGGACTTCCGAAGGGACCCAGTACTTC.

The CDR3 nucleotides are TGTGCCACCAGCAGAGATCCCACCGGGGAGCTGTTTTTT. Translation: CATSRDPTGELFF. The chain uses TRBV15 and TRBJ2-2, with D unclear. Germline V CDR1 and CDR2: LNHNV, YYDKDF (reference sequence). The V end lost 0 bases, the J end lost 4 bases, and 3 bases lay between the germline ends. The length of the CDR3 is 13 residues.

In its sample, this clonotype was seen many times. The chain joins TRBV7-2 to TRBJ2-3; TRBD2 matches 8 bases. Germline-derived CDR1 and CDR2 are SGHTA and FQGNSA. V lost 7 bases to trimming and J lost 8 bases; unmatched junction nucleotides: 5. There are 12 residues in the CDR3. CDR3 in amino acids: CASTHREGTQYF. The CDR3 DNA reads as TGTGCCAGCACCCATCGGGAGGGTACGCAGTATTTT.

This clonotype was recorded many times. V usage is TRBV7-6 and J usage is TRBJ2-7; 8 bases match TRBD1. V dropped 5 bases and J dropped 1; count of bases not matched to a gene: 4. The CDR3 length is 14 residues. The germline V gene has CDR1 SGHVS and CDR2 FNYEAQ. This chain's CDR3 is CASSLTGDSYEQYF. CDR3 coding DNA: TGTGCCAGCAGCCTGACAGGGGATTCCTACGAGCAGTACTTC.

This clonotype was seen a handful of times. The chain combines TRBV6-5 with TRBJ2-7, with D maybe TRBD1 (6 bases). Per germline, CDR1 MNHEY and CDR2 SVGAGI. Trimming left V 10 bases short and J 5 bases short, with 21 bases between. The CDR3 runs 14 residues. CDR3 residues: CATSQTQGRNEQYF. The CDR3 DNA is TGTGCCACCTCTCAGACACAGGGACGGAACGAGCAGTACTTC.

This clonotype has a handful of counts. V usage is TRBV11-3 and J usage is TRBJ1-2, with TRBD1 matching 7 bases. Germline trimming cut 4 bases from V and 0 bases from J; bases unmatched to any gene: 14. CDR1 and CDR2 from the germline V gene are SGHNT and YENEEA. The CDR3 contains 18 residues. As DNA, the CDR3 is TGTGCCAGCAGCTGGGGAATAGGACAGGTCAGAGCTAACTATGGCTACACCTTC. This gives the protein CASSWGIGQVRANYGYTF.

The sample holds a few counts of this clonotype. V usage is TRBV7-6 and J usage is TRBJ2-5; D perhaps matches TRBD2 (6 bases). This CDR3 spans 16 amino acids. V lost 5 bases and J 1 base, leaving 17 bases between the germline ends. The V gene's germline CDR1 is SGHVS and CDR2 FNYEAQ. The CDR3 DNA reads as TGTGCCAGCAGCGGGACTCAAAATTGGGGCCAAGAGACCCAGTACTTC. This encodes CASSGTQNWGQETQYF. The whole variable domain, remainder taken from reference TRBV7-6 and TRBJ2-5, is GAGVSQSPRYKVTKRGQDVALRCDPISGHVSLYWYRQALGQGPEFLTYFNYEAQQDKSGLPNDRFSAERPEGSISTLTIQRTEQRDSAMYRCASSGTQNWGQETQYFGPGTRLLVL.

This clonotype was seen repeatedly, ten times or more. This chain joins TRBV7-9 and TRBJ2-3; tentatively, D is TRBD1 or TRBD2 (5 bases each). The germline V and J ends were trimmed by 5 bases and 2 bases, with 17 bases remaining between them. The germline V gene encodes CDR1 SEHNR and CDR2 FQNEAQ (reference sequence). The CDR3 has 16 residues. CDR3 nucleotide sequence: TGTGCCAGCAGCCCACAGTGGGACGATTCCACAGATACGCAGTATTTT. Translated: CASSPQWDDSTDTQYF.

This clonotype was recorded a few times. The J gene is TRBJ2-7, the V gene TRBV5-1; TRBD2 matches at 14 bases. The CDR3 loop spans 13 amino acids. Germline-derived CDR1 and CDR2 are SGHRS and YFSETQ. The V segment lost 7 bases and the J segment 4 bases; nucleotides outside the gene matches: 1. The CDR3 reads CASGLAGGYEQYF. The CDR3 coding sequence is TGCGCCAGCGGACTAGCGGGGGGTTACGAGCAGTACTTC.

V gene TRBV5-4 combines with J gene TRBJ1-1; 7 bases agree with TRBD1. J gave up 3 bases and V 3 bases, and 8 bases lay outside the gene matches. The germline CDR1 and CDR2 sequences are SGHNT and YYREEE (reference sequence). The CDR3 runs 15 residues. The CDR3 DNA reads TGTGCCAGCAGCTCCCCGGACCAGGGGGACACTGAAGCTTTCTTT. Protein sequence: CASSSPDQGDTEAFF.

The chain joins TRBV3-1 to TRBJ2-1, with 9 bases matching TRBD2. Germline CDR1 and CDR2: LGHDT and YNNKEL (reference sequence). The CDR3 is 16 amino acids. Germline trimming cut 4 bases from V and 4 bases from J; bases unmatched to any gene: 8. Here the CDR3 reads CASSRDLAGAYNEQFF. Here the CDR3 DNA reads TGTGCCAGCAGCCGAGACTTAGCGGGAGCTTACAATGAGCAGTTCTTC.

This clonotype was counted a single time. The chain uses TRBV5-4 and TRBJ2-3, with 12 bases aligning to TRBD2. There are 18 residues in the CDR3. CDR1 SGHNT and CDR2 YYREEE come from the germline V gene (reference sequence). Trimming took 4 bases from V and 2 from J; bases not matched to a gene: 11. CDR3 DNA sequence: TGTGCCAGCAGCCCCACCCTAGCGGGGGGGCGGTCCACAGATACGCAGTATTTT. Translated, it gives CASSPTLAGGRSTDTQYF.

This clonotype occurred a few times. The chain has TRBV6-2 or TRBV6-3 and TRBJ2-2; 8 bases map to TRBD1. The CDR3 covers 17 residues. Looked up from germline, CDR1 is MNHEY and CDR2 is SVGEGT. J lost 7 bases, V lost 6 bases, and 16 bases had no gene match. The CDR3 DNA sequence: TGTGCCAGCAGCCCAACCTTCGACAGGGGCCGGTTCGGGGAGCTGTTTTTT. As protein: CASSPTFDRGRFGELFF.

The V and J genes are TRBV10-1 and TRBJ2-1, with D perhaps TRBD2 (6 bases). The CDR3 length is 15 residues. Looked up from germline, CDR1 is WNHNN and CDR2 is SYGVQD (reference sequence). Trimming took off 3 bases at V and 2 bases at J, with 11 bases between the two ends. CDR3 region: CASSDTGTAYNEQFF. In DNA, the CDR3 is TGCGCCAGCAGTGACACCGGGACTGCCTACAATGAGCAGTTCTTC.

This chain's CDR3 is CASSPQDRPGPQHF. The DNA of the CDR3 is TGTGCCAGCAGCCCGCAGGACAGGCCGGGGCCCCAGCATTTT. The genes are TRBV27 and TRBJ1-5; 7 bases match TRBD1. The CDR3 consists of 14 residues. Germline CDR1 MNHEY, CDR2 SMNVEV (reference sequence). After removal of 6 bases from V and 9 bases from J, the junction contained 11 bases not matched to a gene.

The chain joins TRBV7-8 to TRBJ2-5; 7 bases are shared with TRBD2. Germline loops: CDR1 SGHVS, CDR2 FQNEAQ. Trimming removed 11 bases from V and 2 bases from J; junction bases left unmatched: 14. The CDR3 is 15 amino acids. The CDR3 loop reads CAGTKFRSGQETQYF. The CDR3 region has the DNA TGTGCCGGCACCAAGTTCCGTAGCGGGCAAGAGACCCAGTACTTC.

V usage is TRBV7-6 and J usage is TRBJ2-4; 8 positions agree with TRBD1. Unmatched junction bases numbered 8, after V lost 5 bases and J lost 11 bases. There are 13 residues in the CDR3. The germline gives CDR1 SGHVS, CDR2 FNYEAQ. The CDR3 nucleotides read TGTGCCAGCAGCCCCCAGGACAGGGCGGTTCAGTACTTC. This encodes CASSPQDRAVQYF.

The rearrangement links TRBV2 to TRBJ2-7; tentatively, D is TRBD1 (6 bases). Per the germline V gene, CDR1 is SNHLY and CDR2 is FYNNEI. Trimming pared 6 bases from V and 2 bases from J, leaving 17 bases between. The CDR3 has 15 amino acids. CDR3 in DNA: TGTGCCAGCAGAGGTGTACAGGGCGCTACCTACGAGCAGTACTTC. It encodes CASRGVQGATYEQYF.

The J gene is TRBJ2-7, the V gene TRBV7-2; 9 bases agree with TRBD1. CDR1 is SGHTA, CDR2 FQGNSA, per germline. This CDR3 region has 17 residues. V was pared by 6 bases and J by 0 bases, with 12 bases of the junction left unmatched. CDR3 coding DNA: TGTGCCAGCAGTGGTGGGGCACCGGGACAGGGCTCCTACGAGCAGTACTTC. Its translation is CASSGGAPGQGSYEQYF. The full variable domain, with the rest looked up from reference TRBV7-2 and TRBJ2-7, is GAGVSQSPSNKVTEKGKDVELRCDPISGHTALYWYRQSLGQGLEFLIYFQGNSAPDKSGLPSDRFSAERTGGSVSTLTIQRTQQEDSAVYLCASSGGAPGQGSYEQYFGPGTRLTVT.